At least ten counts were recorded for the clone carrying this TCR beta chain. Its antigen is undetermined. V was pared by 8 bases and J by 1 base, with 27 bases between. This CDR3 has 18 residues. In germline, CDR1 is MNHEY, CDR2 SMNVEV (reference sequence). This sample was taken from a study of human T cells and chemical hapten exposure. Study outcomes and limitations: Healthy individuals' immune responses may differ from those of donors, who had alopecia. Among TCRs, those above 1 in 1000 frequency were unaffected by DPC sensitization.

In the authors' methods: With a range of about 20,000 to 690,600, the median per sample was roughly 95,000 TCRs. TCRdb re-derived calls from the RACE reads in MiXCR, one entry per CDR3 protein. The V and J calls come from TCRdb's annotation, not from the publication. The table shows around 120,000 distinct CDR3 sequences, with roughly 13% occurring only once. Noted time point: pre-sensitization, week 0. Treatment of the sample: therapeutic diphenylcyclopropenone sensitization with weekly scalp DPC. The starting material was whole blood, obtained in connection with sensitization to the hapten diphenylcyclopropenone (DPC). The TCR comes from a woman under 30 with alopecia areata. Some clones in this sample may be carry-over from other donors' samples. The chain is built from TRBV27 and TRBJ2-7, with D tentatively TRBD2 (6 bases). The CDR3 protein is CASRQIGGTSVGSYEQYF. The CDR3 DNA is TGTGCCAGCCGACAGATCGGGGGAACCTCTGTAGGGTCCTACGAGCAGTACTTC.